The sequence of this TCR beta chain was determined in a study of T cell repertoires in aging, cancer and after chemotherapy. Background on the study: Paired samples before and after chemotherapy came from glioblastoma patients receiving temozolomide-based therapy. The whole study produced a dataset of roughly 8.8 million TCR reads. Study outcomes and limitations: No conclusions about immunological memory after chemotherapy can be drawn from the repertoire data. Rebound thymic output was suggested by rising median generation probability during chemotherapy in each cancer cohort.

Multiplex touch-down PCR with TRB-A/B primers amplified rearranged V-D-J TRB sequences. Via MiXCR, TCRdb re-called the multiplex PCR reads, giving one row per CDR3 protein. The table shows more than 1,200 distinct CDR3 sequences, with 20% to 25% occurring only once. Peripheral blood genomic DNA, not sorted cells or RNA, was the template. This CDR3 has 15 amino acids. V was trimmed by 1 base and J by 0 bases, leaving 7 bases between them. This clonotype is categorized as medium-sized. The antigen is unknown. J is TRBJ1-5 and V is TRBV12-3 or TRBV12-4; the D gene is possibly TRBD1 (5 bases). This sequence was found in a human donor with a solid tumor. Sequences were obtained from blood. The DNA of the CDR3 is TGTGCCAGCAGTTTAGGGGGCTATAGCAATCAGCCCCAGCATTTT. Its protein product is CASSLGGYSNQPQHF.